Following are 17 T cell receptor beta chains from one sample sequenced in a study of a mutant IDH1 vaccine in newly diagnosed glioma. Their cognate antigens are unknown. Measured with immunoSEQ multiplex PCR; TCRdb has only the in-frame clones, and not every one. The table lists approximately 50,000 clones, 70% to 80% of them singletons. Noted time point: week 35, safety follow-up. What each vaccine dose contained was 300 ug of mutant IDH1 20-mer peptide, accompanied by topical imiquimod. Here the sequenced sample was PBMCs, taken from a glioma patient whose treatment included an IDH1 peptide vaccine. These receptors originate from a man in his forties with glioma.

A few counts support this clone. The rearrangement links TRBV7-2 to TRBJ2-7, with 8 bases lining up with TRBD2. The CDR3 covers 13 residues. CDR1 is SGHTA and CDR2 is FQGNSA in the germline V gene. CDR3 nucleotides: TGTGCCAGCAGCCTAACCGGGACTAGTCTCCTTCACGTC. Translated: CASSLTGTSLLHV.

This clone showed up just a few times. This chain links TRBV7-2 with TRBJ1-1; D uncertain. CDR3 length: 14 residues. Germline V gene data show CDR1 as SGHTA and CDR2 as FQGNSA. Trimming pared 1 base from V and 8 bases from J, leaving 14 bases between. The CDR3: CASSLVGFPQEAFF. The CDR3, as DNA: TGTGCCAGCAGCTTAGTTGGGTTTCCTCAGGAAGCTTTCTTT.

V is TRBV19 and J is TRBJ2-1, with 8 bases identical to TRBD2. Germline CDR1 LNHDA, CDR2 SQIVND (reference sequence). The CDR3 extends over 16 amino acids. V dropped 6 bases and J dropped 7; count of bases not matched to a gene: 14. CDR3 sequence reads: CASSLGLEREPNEQFF. CDR3 coding DNA: TGTGCCAGTAGCCTCGGGTTGGAGCGGGAGCCTAATGAGCAGTTCTTC.

This chain joins TRBV5-1 and TRBJ1-3, with D hard to call. This CDR3 spans 14 amino acids. Trimming shortened V by 3 bases and J by 8 bases, and 15 bases separated the two germline ends. From germline, CDR1 is SGHRS and CDR2 YFSETQ. The CDR3 region is CASSSTSTKDTIYF. The CDR3 coding sequence is TGCGCCAGCAGCTCTACAAGCACGAAGGACACCATATATTTT. Full variable domain (missing parts from reference TRBV5-1 and TRBJ1-3): KAGVTQTPRYLIKTRGQQVTLSCSPISGHRSVSWYQQTPGQGLQFLFEYFSETQRNKGNFPGRFSGRQFSNSRSEMNVSTLELGDSALYLCASSSTSTKDTIYFGEGSWLTVV.

The V call is TRBV21-1, the J call TRBJ2-7; the table's D gene call, TRBD2, was not cross checked with the DNA. TRBV21-1 is a pseudogene segment. This CDR3 is built from 16 residues. Here the CDR3 DNA reads TGTGCCAGCAGCAAAGGGCGCGGGGGCAGCTCCTACGAGCAGTACGTC. Its translation: CASSKGRGGSSYEQYV.

The V call is TRBV7-8, the J call TRBJ1-4, with D unresolved. Germline CDR1 SGHVS, CDR2 FQNEAQ. The CDR3 runs to 15 residues. Trimming took 5 bases from V and 3 from J, leaving 13 bases between them. The CDR3 loop is CASSALRVANEKLFF. CDR3 coding DNA: TGTGCCAGCAGCGCTCTTAGAGTTGCTAATGAAAAACTGTTTTTT.

DNA for the CDR3: TGTGCCAGCAGCGAAGGGGGCGGGGGCTCCTACGAGCAGTACTTC. Translation gives CASSEGGGGSYEQYF. V and J are TRBV7-9 and TRBJ2-7; either TRBD1 or TRBD2 may fit D (7 bases each). The germline V gene has CDR1 SEHNR and CDR2 FQNEAQ (reference sequence). The CDR3 is 15 amino acids. Between the trimmed V and J ends, which lost 5 bases and 0 bases, there was a span of 14 bases.

The chain uses TRBV5-6 and TRBJ2-7; TRBD1 matches 7 bases. CDR3 length equals 14 residues. Germline lookup yields CDR1 SGHDT and CDR2 YYEEEE. Trimming at V came to 2 bases and at J to 2 bases, leaving 4 bases not matched to a gene. The CDR3 sequence: CASSFGDRTYEQYV. The CDR3 coding sequence is TGTGCCAGCAGCTTTGGGGACAGAACCTACGAGCAGTACGTC.

V gene TRBV4-1 combines with J gene TRBJ1-1; D possibly corresponds to TRBD1 (5 bases). V shed 4 bases and J shed 6 bases, with 12 bases lying between them. CDR3 size: 13 residues. Germline CDR1 MGHRA, CDR2 YSYEKL. The DNA for the CDR3 is TGCGCCAGCAGCCCCATGAGGGGATCTGAAGCTTTCTTT. It codes for CASSPMRGSEAFF.

A few counts support this clone. This rearrangement joins TRBV5-4 to TRBJ2-5; perhaps TRBD2 as D (5 bases). The germline CDR1 and CDR2 sequences are SGHNT and YYREEE (reference sequence). Trimming pared 0 bases from V and 4 bases from J, leaving 10 bases between. The CDR3 length is 14 residues. DNA of the CDR3: TGTGCCAGCAGCTTGGAAACTGGGAGAGAGACCCAGTACTTC. It codes for CASSLETGRETQYF. The whole variable domain, filled in from reference TRBV5-4 and TRBJ2-5, reads ETGVTQSPTHLIKTRGQQVTLRCSSQSGHNTVSWYQQALGQGPQFIFQYYREEENGRGNFPPRFSGLQFPNYSSELNVNALELDDSALYLCASSLETGRETQYFGPGTRLLVL.

The chain combines TRBV4-1 with TRBJ2-7, with D possibly TRBD2 on 5 matching bases. CDR1 and CDR2 (germline): MGHRA, YSYEKL. V gave up 0 bases and J gave up 0 bases, with 18 bases separating them. This CDR3 contains 18 residues. CDR3 sequence: CASSQDRSLAASSYEQYF. In DNA form, the CDR3 reads TGCGCCAGCAGCCAAGATCGGAGTCTAGCTGCCAGCTCCTACGAGCAGTACTTC.

The chain links TRBV9 to TRBJ1-2; possibly TRBD1 for D (5 bases). Germline V gene lookup returns CDR1 SGDLS and CDR2 YYNGEE. Trimming pared 2 bases from V and 0 bases from J, leaving 11 bases between. There are 15 residues in the CDR3. CDR3 region: CASSVQGTSNYGYTF. In nucleotides, the CDR3 is TGTGCCAGCAGCGTGCAGGGAACCTCTAACTATGGCTACACCTTC.

The chain combines TRBV5-1 with TRBJ2-1; TRBD2 matches at 12 bases. The CDR3 has 16 amino acids. Germline assignment: CDR1 SGHRS and CDR2 YFSETQ. With 4 bases clipped from V and 7 bases from J, the junction kept 9 bases outside the gene matches. CDR3 in DNA: TGCGCCAGCAGCCCACCTACTAGCGGGAGGCAAAATGAGCAGTTCTTC. Amino acids: CASSPPTSGRQNEQFF. Filled out from reference TRBV5-1 and TRBJ2-1, the complete variable domain reads KAGVTQTPRYLIKTRGQQVTLSCSPISGHRSVSWYQQTPGQGLQFLFEYFSETQRNKGNFPGRFSGRQFSNSRSEMNVSTLELGDSALYLCASSPPTSGRQNEQFFGPGTRLTVL.

This chain uses TRBV29-1 with TRBJ2-7, with 15 bases that match TRBD2. CDR3 length: 13 amino acids. From germline, CDR1 is SQVTM and CDR2 ANQGSEA. With 6 bases clipped from V and 5 bases from J, the junction kept 2 bases outside the gene matches. CDR3 region: CSVRTSGRDEQYF. The DNA of the CDR3 is TGCAGCGTCAGGACTAGCGGGAGGGACGAGCAGTACTTC.

This chain uses TRBV19 with TRBJ2-6; a weak D match, TRBD2 (6 bases). V was shortened by 6 bases and J by 0 bases, with 9 bases between the two germline ends. The CDR3 sequence is 15 residues long. The V gene's germline CDR1 is LNHDA and CDR2 SQIVND (reference sequence). The CDR3, as DNA: TGTGCCAGTAGCGGGAGCCCCTCTGGGGCCAACGTCCTGACTTTC. This sequence encodes CASSGSPSGANVLTF.

V and J are TRBV5-4 and TRBJ2-5, with 10 bases aligning to TRBD2. The CDR3 extends over 13 amino acids. The germline V gene has CDR1 SGHNT and CDR2 YYREEE (reference sequence). V gave up 1 base and J gave up 14 bases; unmatched junction bases: 8. The CDR3 region has the DNA TGTGCCAGCAGCTTGAATCCGGGACTAGCGATCTACTTC. Translating it yields CASSLNPGLAIYF. Full variable domain (missing parts from reference TRBV5-4 and TRBJ2-5): ETGVTQSPTHLIKTRGQQVTLRCSSQSGHNTVSWYQQALGQGPQFIFQYYREEENGRGNFPPRFSGLQFPNYSSELNVNALELDDSALYLCASSLNPGLAIYFGPGTRLLVL.

This clone was counted once. V gene TRBV18 combines with J gene TRBJ2-7, with 10 bases fitting TRBD2. Germline V lookup: CDR1 KGHSH, CDR2 LQKENI. The V segment lost 5 bases and the J segment 1 base; nucleotides outside the gene matches: 2. The CDR3 totals 14 residues. CDR3 nucleotides: TGTGCCAGCTCAGAACTAGCGGGATCCTACGAGCAGTACGTC. It is translated as CASSELAGSYEQYV.